This is a list of T cell receptor beta chains from one sample in a study of sequential checkpoint blockade in melanoma. Sequenced by immunoSEQ multiplex PCR; TCRdb stores in-frame clones only, minus some. The sample yields tens of thousands of clones, approximately 80% seen once. The sample consisted of CD8+ T cells sorted from blood (inferred from file names), taken from a patient given nivolumab and ipilimumab in sequence. The receptor set was obtained from a human donor with melanoma. Each CDR3 is given with its conserved first and last residue. The D gene is left open where the match is weak. Clone size, where shown, is once, few, many, or a class for clones that have expanded.

J gene: TRBJ2-7; clone size: few; V gene: TRBV30; D gene: TRBD1; CDR3 length: 16; CDR3 protein: CAWSYSGTGYFYEQYF; CDR3 DNA: TGTGCCTGGAGCTACTCCGGGACAGGGTATTTCTACGAGCAGTACTTC
J gene: TRBJ2-7; clone size: NA; V gene: TRBV6-6; D gene: TRBD1; CDR3 length: 13; CDR3 protein: CASSYGQGVEQYF; CDR3 DNA: TGTGCCAGCAGTTATGGACAGGGGGTGGAGCAGTACTTC
J gene: TRBJ2-5; clone size: NA; V gene: TRBV11-2; D gene: TRBD1; CDR3 length: 17; CDR3 protein: CASSFNGVRGYQETQYF; CDR3 DNA: TGTGCCAGCAGCTTTAATGGGGTCAGGGGGTACCAAGAGACCCAGTACTTC
J gene: TRBJ2-7; clone size: NA; V gene: TRBV11-2; D gene: TRBD1; CDR3 length: 16; CDR3 protein: CASSLAGTGIYYEQYF; CDR3 DNA: TGTGCCAGCAGCTTAGCCGGGACAGGAATTTACTACGAGCAGTACTTC
J gene: TRBJ1-2; clone size: NA; V gene: TRBV5-4; D gene: TRBD1; CDR3 length: 15; CDR3 protein: CASSLVPGGNYGYTF; CDR3 DNA: TGTGCCAGCAGCTTGGTGCCAGGGGGTAACTATGGCTACACCTTC
J gene: TRBJ2-7; clone size: NA; V gene: TRBV6-5; D gene: TRBD1; CDR3 length: 15; CDR3 protein: CASSYYGDREYEQYF; CDR3 DNA: TGTGCCAGCAGTTACTATGGGGACAGAGAGTACGAGCAGTACTTC
J gene: TRBJ2-1; clone size: NA; V gene: TRBV28; D gene: TRBD2; CDR3 length: 16; CDR3 protein: CASSTRDYSKSDEQFF; CDR3 DNA: TGTGCCAGCAGCACCCGGGACTATTCAAAGTCCGATGAGCAGTTCTTC
J gene: TRBJ2-1; clone size: NA; V gene: TRBV7-8; D gene: NA; CDR3 length: 16; CDR3 protein: CASSLVGGGLWNEQFF; CDR3 DNA: TGTGCCAGCAGCTTAGTTGGGGGGGGGCTTTGGAATGAGCAGTTCTTC
J gene: TRBJ1-4; clone size: NA; V gene: TRBV28; D gene: NA; CDR3 length: 15; CDR3 protein: CASRDGEAPNEKLFF; CDR3 DNA: TGTGCCAGCAGGGACGGGGAGGCCCCGAATGAAAAACTGTTTTTT
J gene: TRBJ1-6; clone size: NA; V gene: TRBV23-1; D gene: TRBD1; CDR3 length: 19; CDR3 protein: CASSHSGQRREFYNSPLHF; CDR3 DNA: TGCGCCAGCAGTCATTCGGGACAGAGAAGAGAGTTCTATAATTCACCCCTCCACTTT
J gene: TRBJ2-1; clone size: NA; V gene: TRBV29-1; D gene: TRBD1; CDR3 length: 13; CDR3 protein: CSVLTGVFPEQFF; CDR3 DNA: TGCAGCGTATTGACAGGGGTATTCCCCGAGCAGTTCTTC
J gene: TRBJ2-7; clone size: NA; V gene: TRBV27; D gene: NA; CDR3 length: 14; CDR3 protein: CASSLLPRIDEQYF; CDR3 DNA: TGTGCCAGCAGTTTACTTCCTAGAATTGACGAGCAGTACTTC
J gene: TRBJ2-2; clone size: NA; V gene: TRBV25-1; D gene: NA; CDR3 length: 13; CDR3 protein: CASRIGDNLELFF; CDR3 DNA: TGTGCCAGCAGAATCGGAGATAACCTGGAGCTGTTTTTT
J gene: TRBJ1-1; clone size: once; V gene: TRBV5-4; D gene: NA; CDR3 length: 14; CDR3 protein: CASSWGGLNTEAFF; CDR3 DNA: TGTGCCAGCAGCTGGGGGGGGCTGAACACTGAAGCTTTCTTT
J gene: TRBJ1-1; clone size: NA; V gene: TRBV7-8; D gene: TRBD1; CDR3 length: 16; CDR3 protein: CASSWGTGDLNTEAFF; CDR3 DNA: TGTGCCAGCAGCTGGGGGACAGGAGATTTGAACACTGAAGCTTTCTTT
J gene: TRBJ1-4; clone size: NA; V gene: TRBV28; D gene: NA; CDR3 length: 14; CDR3 protein: CASSTSGANEKLFF; CDR3 DNA: TGTGCCAGCAGTACTTCAGGGGCTAATGAAAAACTGTTTTTT
J gene: TRBJ1-2; clone size: NA; V gene: TRBV10-2; D gene: NA; CDR3 length: 16; CDR3 protein: CASSEYGTSSLEGYTF; CDR3 DNA: TGCGCCAGCAGTGAATACGGGACATCATCTCTTGAAGGCTACACCTTC
J gene: TRBJ1-6; clone size: few; V gene: TRBV27; D gene: NA; CDR3 length: 13; CDR3 protein: CASRWYMNSPLHF; CDR3 DNA: TGTGCCAGCAGATGGTACATGAATTCACCCCTCCACTTT
J gene: TRBJ2-7; clone size: NA; V gene: TRBV27; D gene: TRBD1; CDR3 length: 17; CDR3 protein: CASSLGAGQGLSYEQYF; CDR3 DNA: TGTGCCAGCAGTTTAGGCGCCGGACAGGGTCTTTCCTACGAGCAGTACTTC
J gene: TRBJ1-1; clone size: NA; V gene: TRBV5-6; D gene: TRBD1; CDR3 length: 15; CDR3 protein: CASSWETGVSTEAFF; CDR3 DNA: TGTGCCAGCAGCTGGGAAACAGGGGTTAGCACTGAAGCTTTCTTT
J gene: TRBJ2-1; clone size: NA; V gene: TRBV4-3; D gene: NA; CDR3 length: 13; CDR3 protein: CASSQERDVEQFF; CDR3 DNA: TGCGCCAGCAGCCAAGAGAGGGATGTTGAGCAGTTCTTC
J gene: TRBJ2-7; clone size: NA; V gene: TRBV7-6; D gene: TRBD2; CDR3 length: 15; CDR3 protein: CASSFASGNGYEQYF; CDR3 DNA: TGTGCCAGCAGCTTCGCCAGCGGGAACGGGTACGAGCAGTACTTC
J gene: TRBJ2-5; clone size: NA; V gene: TRBV7-7; D gene: NA; CDR3 length: 12; CDR3 protein: CASSLLQETQYF; CDR3 DNA: TGTGCCAGCAGCTTACTTCAAGAGACCCAGTACTTC
J gene: TRBJ2-3; clone size: NA; V gene: TRBV15; D gene: NA; CDR3 length: 16; CDR3 protein: CATSSGLADSTDTQYF; CDR3 DNA: TGTGCCACCAGCAGTGGTTTGGCGGATAGCACAGATACGCAGTATTTT
J gene: TRBJ2-7; clone size: NA; V gene: TRBV28; D gene: TRBD1; CDR3 length: 15; CDR3 protein: CASSSAPGQGYEQYF; CDR3 DNA: TGTGCCAGCAGTTCCGCCCCGGGACAGGGCTACGAGCAGTACTTC
J gene: TRBJ2-5; clone size: once; V gene: TRBV27; D gene: TRBD1; CDR3 length: 14; CDR3 protein: CASSYRTGRETQYF; CDR3 DNA: TGTGCCAGCAGTTATCGGACAGGGAGGGAGACCCAGTACTTC
J gene: TRBJ2-2; clone size: NA; V gene: TRBV7-9; D gene: TRBD1; CDR3 length: 17; CDR3 protein: CASSLVGFLQGAGELFF; CDR3 DNA: TGTGCCAGCAGCTTAGTAGGGTTTTTACAGGGGGCCGGGGAGCTGTTTTTT
J gene: TRBJ1-2; clone size: NA; V gene: TRBV7-9; D gene: TRBD1; CDR3 length: 14; CDR3 protein: CASSLGDRVSGYTF; CDR3 DNA: TGTGCCAGCAGCTTAGGGGACAGGGTCAGCGGCTACACCTTC
J gene: TRBJ2-7; clone size: NA; V gene: TRBV5-8; D gene: NA; CDR3 length: 14; CDR3 protein: CASSATEVNYEQYF; CDR3 DNA: TGTGCCAGCAGCGCTACAGAAGTAAACTACGAGCAGTACTTC
J gene: TRBJ2-3; clone size: NA; V gene: TRBV5-8; D gene: NA; CDR3 length: 12; CDR3 protein: CASLTGLDTQYF; CDR3 DNA: TGTGCCAGCCTAACCGGTCTCGATACGCAGTATTTT
J gene: TRBJ2-7; clone size: NA; V gene: TRBV9; D gene: NA; CDR3 length: 14; CDR3 protein: CASSGTLHSYEQYF; CDR3 DNA: TGTGCCAGCAGCGGGACACTACACTCCTACGAGCAGTACTTC
J gene: TRBJ2-7; clone size: NA; V gene: TRBV27; D gene: NA; CDR3 length: 14; CDR3 protein: CASSSGEVSYEQYF; CDR3 DNA: TGTGCCAGCAGTTCGGGGGAGGTCTCCTACGAGCAGTACTTC
J gene: TRBJ1-1; clone size: NA; V gene: TRBV7-8; D gene: TRBD1; CDR3 length: 15; CDR3 protein: CASSARQGKIPEAFF; CDR3 DNA: TGTGCCAGCAGCGCAAGACAGGGAAAAATCCCTGAAGCTTTCTTT
J gene: TRBJ2-1; clone size: NA; V gene: TRBV27; D gene: NA; CDR3 length: 11; CDR3 protein: CAIYGGLEQFF; CDR3 DNA: TGTGCCATATACGGGGGACTTGAGCAGTTCTTC
J gene: TRBJ2-7; clone size: NA; V gene: TRBV11-2; D gene: NA; CDR3 length: 14; CDR3 protein: CASSARHKPYEQYF; CDR3 DNA: TGTGCCAGCAGCGCTCGACACAAGCCCTACGAGCAGTACTTC
J gene: TRBJ1-1; clone size: few; V gene: TRBV5-1; D gene: TRBD1; CDR3 length: 14; CDR3 protein: CASSLTGGYTEAFF; CDR3 DNA: TGCGCCAGCAGCTTAACAGGGGGATACACTGAAGCTTTCTTT
J gene: TRBJ1-1; clone size: NA; V gene: TRBV5-1; D gene: NA; CDR3 length: 14; CDR3 protein: CASCYQGGETEAFF; CDR3 DNA: TGCGCCAGCTGTTATCAGGGCGGAGAAACTGAAGCTTTCTTT
J gene: TRBJ2-7; clone size: few; V gene: TRBV7-9; D gene: NA; CDR3 length: 15; CDR3 protein: CASSLLGDISYEQYF; CDR3 DNA: TGTGCCAGCAGCTTATTAGGGGACATTTCCTACGAGCAGTACTTC
J gene: TRBJ2-7; clone size: NA; V gene: TRBV2; D gene: TRBD1; CDR3 length: 16; CDR3 protein: CASRTDPGQDSYEQYF; CDR3 DNA: TGTGCCAGCAGGACAGATCCGGGACAGGACTCCTACGAGCAGTACTTC
J gene: TRBJ1-2; clone size: medium-sized; V gene: TRBV5-1; D gene: TRBD1; CDR3 length: 12; CDR3 protein: CASSPGTGGATF; CDR3 DNA: TGCGCCAGCAGCCCCGGGACAGGGGGCGCGACCTTC
J gene: TRBJ2-5; clone size: NA; V gene: TRBV19; D gene: TRBD2; CDR3 length: 17; CDR3 protein: CASSIRLAGPAQETQYF; CDR3 DNA: TGTGCCAGTAGTATCAGGCTAGCGGGACCCGCGCAAGAGACCCAGTACTTC
J gene: TRBJ1-1; clone size: NA; V gene: TRBV19; D gene: TRBD1; CDR3 length: 15; CDR3 protein: CASSPGDRLNTEAFF; CDR3 DNA: TGTGCCAGTAGTCCTGGGGACAGACTGAACACTGAAGCTTTCTTT
J gene: TRBJ2-7; clone size: NA; V gene: TRBV11-2; D gene: TRBD1; CDR3 length: 15; CDR3 protein: CASSLTGTGAYEQYF; CDR3 DNA: TGTGCCAGCAGCTTGACCGGGACAGGGGCCTACGAGCAGTACTTC
J gene: TRBJ1-3; clone size: NA; V gene: TRBV5-1; D gene: TRBD1; CDR3 length: 16; CDR3 protein: CASSLGQGAAGNTIYF; CDR3 DNA: TGCGCCAGCAGCTTGGGACAGGGGGCGGCTGGAAACACCATATATTTT
J gene: TRBJ1-1; clone size: NA; V gene: TRBV19; D gene: NA; CDR3 length: 14; CDR3 protein: CASARGSGDTEAFF; CDR3 DNA: TGTGCCAGTGCACGGGGGAGTGGGGACACTGAAGCTTTCTTT
J gene: TRBJ2-5; clone size: NA; V gene: TRBV5-1; D gene: NA; CDR3 length: 15; CDR3 protein: CASAPGQTDQETQYF; CDR3 DNA: TGCGCCAGCGCCCCCGGTCAGACAGATCAAGAGACCCAGTACTTC